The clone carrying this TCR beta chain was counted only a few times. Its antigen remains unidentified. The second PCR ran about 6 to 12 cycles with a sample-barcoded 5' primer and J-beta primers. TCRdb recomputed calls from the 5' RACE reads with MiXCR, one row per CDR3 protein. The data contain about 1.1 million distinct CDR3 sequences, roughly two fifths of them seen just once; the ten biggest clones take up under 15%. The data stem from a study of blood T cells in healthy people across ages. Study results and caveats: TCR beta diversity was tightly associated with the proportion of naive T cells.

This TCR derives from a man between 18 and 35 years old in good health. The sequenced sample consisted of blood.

The chain's CDR3 is CASSLEGISGNTIYF. As DNA, the CDR3 is TGTGCCAGCAGCTTAGAAGGGATCTCTGGAAACACCATATATTTT. The chain links TRBV7-2 to TRBJ1-3; D unclear. The V and J ends lost 1 base and 0 bases respectively, with 7 bases between them. The CDR3 has 15 amino acids. Germline assignment: CDR1 SGHTA and CDR2 FQGNSA.